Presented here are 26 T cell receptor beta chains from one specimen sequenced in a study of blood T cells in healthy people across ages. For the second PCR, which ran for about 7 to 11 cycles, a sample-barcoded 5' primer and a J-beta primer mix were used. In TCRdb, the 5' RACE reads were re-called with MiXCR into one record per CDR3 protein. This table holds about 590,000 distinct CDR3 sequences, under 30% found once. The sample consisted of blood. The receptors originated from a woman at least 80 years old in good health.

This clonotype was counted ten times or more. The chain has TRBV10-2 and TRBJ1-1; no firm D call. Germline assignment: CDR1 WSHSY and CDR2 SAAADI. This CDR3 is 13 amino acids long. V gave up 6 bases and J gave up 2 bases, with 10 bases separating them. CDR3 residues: CASRLQLNTEAFF. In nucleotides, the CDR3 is TGCGCCAGCAGATTACAGTTAAACACTGAAGCTTTCTTT.

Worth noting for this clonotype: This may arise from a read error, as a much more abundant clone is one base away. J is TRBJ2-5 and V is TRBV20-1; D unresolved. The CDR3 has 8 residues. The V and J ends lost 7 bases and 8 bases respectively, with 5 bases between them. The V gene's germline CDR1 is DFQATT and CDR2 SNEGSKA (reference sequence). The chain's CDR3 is CSGGTQYF. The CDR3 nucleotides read TGCAGTGGGGGAACCCAGTACTTC.

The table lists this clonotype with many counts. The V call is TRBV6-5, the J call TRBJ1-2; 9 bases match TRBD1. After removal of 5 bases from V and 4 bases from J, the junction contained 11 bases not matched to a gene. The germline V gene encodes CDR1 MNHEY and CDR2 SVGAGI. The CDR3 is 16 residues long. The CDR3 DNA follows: TGTGCCAGCAGTCCAATTACCGGGACAGGGAGCTATGGCTACACCTTC. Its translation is CASSPITGTGSYGYTF.

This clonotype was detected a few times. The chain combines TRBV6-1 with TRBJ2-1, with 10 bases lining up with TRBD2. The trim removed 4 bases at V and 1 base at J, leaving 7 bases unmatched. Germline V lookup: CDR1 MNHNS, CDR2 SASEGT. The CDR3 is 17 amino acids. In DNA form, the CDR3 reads TGTGCCAGCAGTGGTCCAGCGGGGGGGAGTTCCTACAATGAGCAGTTCTTC. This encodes CASSGPAGGSSYNEQFF.

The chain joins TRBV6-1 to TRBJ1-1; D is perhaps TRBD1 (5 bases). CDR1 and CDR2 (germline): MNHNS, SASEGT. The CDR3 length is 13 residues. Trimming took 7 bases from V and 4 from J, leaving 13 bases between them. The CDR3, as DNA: TGTGCCAGCATTTCGAGGGGCCCCACTGAAGCTTTCTTT. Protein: CASISRGPTEAFF.

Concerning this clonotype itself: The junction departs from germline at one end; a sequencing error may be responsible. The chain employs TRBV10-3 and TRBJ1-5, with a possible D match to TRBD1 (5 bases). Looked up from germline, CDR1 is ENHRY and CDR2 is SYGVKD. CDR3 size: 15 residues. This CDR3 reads CAISEADTGNRPQHF. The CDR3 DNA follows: TGTGCCATCAGCGAGGCGGACACGGGCAATCGGCCCCAGCATTTT.

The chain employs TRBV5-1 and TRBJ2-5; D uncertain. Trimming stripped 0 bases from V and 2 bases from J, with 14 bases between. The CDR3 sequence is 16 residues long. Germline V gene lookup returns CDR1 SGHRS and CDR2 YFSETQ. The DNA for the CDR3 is TGCGCCAGCAGCTTGGATACCTGGTCAGGACAAGAGACCCAGTACTTC. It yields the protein CASSLDTWSGQETQYF.

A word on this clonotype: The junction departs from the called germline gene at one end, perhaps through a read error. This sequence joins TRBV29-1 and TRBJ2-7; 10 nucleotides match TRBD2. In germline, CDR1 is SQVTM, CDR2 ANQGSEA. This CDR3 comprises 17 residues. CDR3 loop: CSVELSSGGPRSCERYF. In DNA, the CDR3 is TGCAGCGTTGAATTGAGTAGCGGGGGGCCGAGGTCCTGCGAGCGGTACTTC.

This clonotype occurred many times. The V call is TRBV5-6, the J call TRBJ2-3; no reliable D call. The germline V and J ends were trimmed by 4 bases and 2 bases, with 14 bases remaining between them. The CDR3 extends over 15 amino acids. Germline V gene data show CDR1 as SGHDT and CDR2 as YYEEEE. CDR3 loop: CASSDPGLNTDTQYF. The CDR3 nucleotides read TGTGCCAGCAGCGACCCGGGCCTAAACACAGATACGCAGTATTTT.

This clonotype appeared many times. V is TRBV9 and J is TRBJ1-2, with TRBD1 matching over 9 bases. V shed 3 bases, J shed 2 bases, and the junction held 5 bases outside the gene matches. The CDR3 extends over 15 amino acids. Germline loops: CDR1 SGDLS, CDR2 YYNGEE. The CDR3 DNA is TGTGCCAGCAGCGACGGACAGGGGAGGAACTATGGCTACACCTTC. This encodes CASSDGQGRNYGYTF.

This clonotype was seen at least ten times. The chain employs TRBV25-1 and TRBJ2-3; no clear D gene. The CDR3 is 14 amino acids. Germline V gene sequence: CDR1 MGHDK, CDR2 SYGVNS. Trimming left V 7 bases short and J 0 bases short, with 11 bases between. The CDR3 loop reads CASNPYGSTDTQYF. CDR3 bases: TGTGCCAGCAACCCGTATGGAAGCACAGATACGCAGTATTTT.

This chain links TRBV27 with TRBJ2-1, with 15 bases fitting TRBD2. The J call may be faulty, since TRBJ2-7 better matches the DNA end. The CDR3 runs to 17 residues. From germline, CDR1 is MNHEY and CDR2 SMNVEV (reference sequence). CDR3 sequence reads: CASSLRTSGGVYNEQYF. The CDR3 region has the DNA TGTGCCAGCAGTTTACGGACTAGCGGGGGGGTTTACAATGAGCAGTACTTC.

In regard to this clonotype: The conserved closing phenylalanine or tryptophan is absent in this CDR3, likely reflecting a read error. DNA for the CDR3: TGTGCCAGCAGCTCATCAGCCTACAATGAGCAGTTCTGC. As protein: CASSSSAYNEQFC. The V call is TRBV7-3, the J call TRBJ2-1; the D is unclear. CDR3 size: 13 residues. Trimming took 4 bases from V and 2 from J, leaving 6 bases between them. Per germline, CDR1 SGHTA and CDR2 FQGTGA.

Here the CDR3 reads CASSPGTGSIRDTDTQYF. The CDR3 DNA is TGTGCCAGCAGTCCGGGGACAGGGTCTATTCGAGACACAGATACGCAGTATTTT. The chain uses TRBV27 and TRBJ2-3; 9 nucleotides align to TRBD1. CDR1 MNHEY and CDR2 SMNVEV come from the germline V gene (reference sequence). Losses at the gene ends were 5 bases for V and 2 bases for J; bases not matched to a gene: 14. The CDR3 extends over 18 amino acids.

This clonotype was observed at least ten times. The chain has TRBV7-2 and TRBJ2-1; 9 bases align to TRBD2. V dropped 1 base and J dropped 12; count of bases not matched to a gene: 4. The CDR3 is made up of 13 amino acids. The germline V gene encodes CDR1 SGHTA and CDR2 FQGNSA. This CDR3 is CASSLEERGVQFF. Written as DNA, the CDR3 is TGTGCCAGCAGCTTAGAAGAGCGGGGGGTGCAGTTCTTC.

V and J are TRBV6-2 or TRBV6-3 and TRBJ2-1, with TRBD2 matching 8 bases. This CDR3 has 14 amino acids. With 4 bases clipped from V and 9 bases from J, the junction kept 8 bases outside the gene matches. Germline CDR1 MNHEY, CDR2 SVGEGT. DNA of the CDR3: TGTGCCAGCAGTTCAGCGGGAGCTATTAGTGAGCAGTTCTTC. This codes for CASSSAGAISEQFF.

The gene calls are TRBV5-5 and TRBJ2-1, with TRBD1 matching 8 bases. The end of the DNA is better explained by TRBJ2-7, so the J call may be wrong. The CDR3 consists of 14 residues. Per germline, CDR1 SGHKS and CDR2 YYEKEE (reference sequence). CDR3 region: CASRFGQGYNEQYF. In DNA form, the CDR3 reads TGTGCCAGCAGATTTGGACAGGGCTACAATGAGCAGTACTTC.

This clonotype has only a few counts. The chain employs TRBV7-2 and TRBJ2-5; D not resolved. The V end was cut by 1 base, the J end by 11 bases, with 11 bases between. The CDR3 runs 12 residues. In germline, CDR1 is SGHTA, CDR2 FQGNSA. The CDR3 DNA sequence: TGTGCCAGCAGCTTAGAGGCAGGTGAGCAGTACTTC. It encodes CASSLEAGEQYF.

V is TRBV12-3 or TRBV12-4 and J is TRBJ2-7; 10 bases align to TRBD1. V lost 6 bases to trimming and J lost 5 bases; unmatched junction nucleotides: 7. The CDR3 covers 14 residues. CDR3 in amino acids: CASSSGTGAHEQYF. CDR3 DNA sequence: TGTGCCAGCAGCTCAGGGACAGGGGCCCACGAGCAGTACTTC.

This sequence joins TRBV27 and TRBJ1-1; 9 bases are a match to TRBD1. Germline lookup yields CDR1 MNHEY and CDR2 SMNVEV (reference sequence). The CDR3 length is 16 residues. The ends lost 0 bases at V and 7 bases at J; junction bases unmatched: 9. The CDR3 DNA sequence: TGTGCCAGCAGTTTATCCGTCGGGACAGGGTTCCTTGAAGCTTTCTTT. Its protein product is CASSLSVGTGFLEAFF.

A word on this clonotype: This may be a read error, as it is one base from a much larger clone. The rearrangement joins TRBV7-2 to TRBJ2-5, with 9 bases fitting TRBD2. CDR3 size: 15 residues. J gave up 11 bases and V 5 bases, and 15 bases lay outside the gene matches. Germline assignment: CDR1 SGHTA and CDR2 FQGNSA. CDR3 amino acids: CASSLGTSLGSEQYF. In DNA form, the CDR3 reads TGTGCCAGCAGCCTGGGGACTAGCTTGGGTTCTGAGCAGTACTTC.

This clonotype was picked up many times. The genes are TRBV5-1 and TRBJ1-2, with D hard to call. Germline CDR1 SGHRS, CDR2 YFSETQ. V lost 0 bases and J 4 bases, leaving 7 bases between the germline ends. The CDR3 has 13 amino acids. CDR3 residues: CASSLEGSYGYTF. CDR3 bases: TGCGCCAGCAGCTTGGAAGGCTCCTATGGCTACACCTTC. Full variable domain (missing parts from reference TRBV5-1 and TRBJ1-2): KAGVTQTPRYLIKTRGQQVTLSCSPISGHRSVSWYQQTPGQGLQFLFEYFSETQRNKGNFPGRFSGRQFSNSRSEMNVSTLELGDSALYLCASSLEGSYGYTFGSGTRLTVV.

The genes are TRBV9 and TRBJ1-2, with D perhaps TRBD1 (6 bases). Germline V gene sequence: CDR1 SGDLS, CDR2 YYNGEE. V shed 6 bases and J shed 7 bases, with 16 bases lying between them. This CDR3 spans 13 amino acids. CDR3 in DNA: TGTGCCAGCAAGAGAACAGGGAGGAGTGGCTACACCTTC. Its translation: CASKRTGRSGYTF.

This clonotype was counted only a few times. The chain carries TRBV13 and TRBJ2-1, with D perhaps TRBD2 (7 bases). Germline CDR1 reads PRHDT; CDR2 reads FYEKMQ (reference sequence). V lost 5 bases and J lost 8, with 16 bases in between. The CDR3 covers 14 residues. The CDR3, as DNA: TGTGCCAGCAGCCCACTAGGGGGGGCAGATGAGCAGTTCTTC. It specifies CASSPLGGADEQFF.

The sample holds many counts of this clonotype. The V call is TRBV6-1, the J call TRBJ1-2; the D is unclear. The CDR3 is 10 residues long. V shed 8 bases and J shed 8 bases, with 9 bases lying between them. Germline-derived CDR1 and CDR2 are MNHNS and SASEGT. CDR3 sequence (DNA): TGTGCCAGCGGGAGGGAAGGCTACACCTTC. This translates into CASGREGYTF.

CDR3 loop: CASRLAPYEQYF. CDR3 nucleotides: TGTGCCAGCCGTCTAGCGCCTTACGAGCAGTACTTC. The V and J genes are TRBV6-2 or TRBV6-3 and TRBJ2-5; D might be TRBD2 (6 bases). TRBJ2-7 matches the DNA end more closely, so the J call is doubtful. This CDR3 has 12 amino acids. Looked up from germline, CDR1 is MNHEY and CDR2 is SVGEGT.